One sample yielded the 10 T cell receptor beta chains listed below, sequenced in a study of T cells in Graves' hyperthyroidism and ophthalmopathy. RNA transcripts provided the source from which TCR beta CDR3 regions were amplified. The HTBI primer set was used in a first-round RT-PCR of the TCR CDR3. TCRdb reanalysed the multiplex PCR reads using MiXCR and keeps one entry per CDR3 protein. The sample includes roughly 700,000 distinct CDR3 sequences, roughly a third of them seen just once. Sequences were obtained from blood. All receptors come from a woman between 35 and 50 years old with Graves' hyperthyroidism.

The chain couples TRBV7-3 to TRBJ2-3; no firm D call. Germline CDR1 reads SGHTA; CDR2 reads FQGTGA. This CDR3 has 15 residues. V lost 5 bases to trimming and J lost 0 bases, with 12 bases between them. CDR3 loop: CASSPSESSTDTQYF. CDR3 in DNA: TGTGCCAGCAGCCCTTCAGAATCTAGCACAGATACGCAGTATTTT.

DNA for the CDR3: TGCAGTGCTAGGAAAGACTCCACACGGGGGCCCCAGCATTTT. This translates into CSARKDSTRGPQHF. The rearrangement joins TRBV20-1 to TRBJ1-5; D gene unclear. The germline V gene has CDR1 DFQATT and CDR2 SNEGSKA (reference sequence). The CDR3 runs to 14 residues. Trimming stripped 3 bases from V and 9 bases from J, with 18 bases between.

In regard to this clonotype: One junction end does not reproduce the germline sequence, and a read error may be involved. V and J are TRBV19 and TRBJ1-1; perhaps TRBD1 as D (5 bases). This CDR3 contains 14 residues. Per the germline V gene, CDR1 is LNHDA and CDR2 is SQIVND (reference sequence). This CDR3 reads CAGSVTGLNTEAFF. In DNA form, the CDR3 reads TGTGCCGGTAGTGTCACAGGACTGAACACTGAAGCTTTCTTT.

This clonotype was picked up a small number of times. The rearrangement joins TRBV6-5 to TRBJ1-2; possibly TRBD1 for D (5 bases). The germline V gene has CDR1 MNHEY and CDR2 SVGAGI. With 7 bases removed from V and 5 bases from J, the gap between germline ends came to 23 bases. The CDR3 covers 16 residues. The CDR3 sequence is CASTAIVPGRTYGYTF. Written as DNA, the CDR3 is TGTGCCAGCACCGCAATAGTCCCGGGACGGACATATGGCTACACCTTC.

The J gene is TRBJ1-5, the V gene TRBV19, with a weak D call TRBD1 (6 bases). The CDR3 loop spans 15 amino acids. Trimming cost V 3 bases and J 3 bases, with 12 bases left between them. CDR1 and CDR2 (germline): LNHDA, SQIVND (reference sequence). CDR3 nucleotide sequence: TGTGCCAGTAGTATTGGGGGGGCAATCAATCAGCCCCAGCATTTT. Its protein is CASSIGGAINQPQHF.

The chain is built from TRBV5-1 and TRBJ1-1, with 7 positions matching TRBD1. V gave up 2 bases and J gave up 4 bases; unmatched junction bases: 5. The germline V gene encodes CDR1 SGHRS and CDR2 YFSETQ. The CDR3 extends over 14 amino acids. The CDR3 is CASSLRDSSTEAFF. The CDR3 DNA sequence: TGCGCCAGCAGCTTAAGGGACAGCTCCACTGAAGCTTTCTTT.

Ten or more counts support this clonotype. This chain joins TRBV7-2 and TRBJ1-2; D possibly corresponds to TRBD1 (6 bases). The CDR3 runs to 16 residues. Germline values: CDR1 SGHTA, CDR2 FQGNSA. V lost 2 bases and J 0 bases, leaving 13 bases between the germline ends. CDR3 bases: TGTGCCAGCAGCTTAACCGGACAGCGACCTAACTATGGCTACACCTTC. This gives the protein CASSLTGQRPNYGYTF.

In its sample, this clonotype was seen many times. This CDR3 reads CASSVLGDEQYF. The CDR3 DNA reads TGTGCCAGCAGCGTATTGGGTGACGAGCAGTACTTC. The chain recombines TRBV25-1 with TRBJ2-7, with D uncertain. The CDR3 spans 12 residues. Germline V gene lookup returns CDR1 MGHDK and CDR2 SYGVNS. Trimming pared 6 bases from V and 5 bases from J, leaving 11 bases between.

This clonotype was counted between two and nine times. The chain joins TRBV5-4 to TRBJ1-1; TRBD1 aligns across 8 bases. CDR1 is SGHNT, CDR2 YYREEE, per germline (reference sequence). The J segment lost 5 bases and the V segment lost 8 bases, leaving 11 bases of the junction unmatched. There are 14 residues in the CDR3. The CDR3 here is CASIQQGAGTEAFF. CDR3 nucleotide sequence: TGTGCCAGTATCCAGCAGGGGGCTGGGACTGAAGCTTTCTTT.

This sequence joins TRBV7-2 and TRBJ2-7, with D perhaps matching TRBD1 (6 bases). CDR3 length: 13 residues. Germline V gives CDR1 SGHTA, CDR2 FQGNSA. V dropped 5 bases and J dropped 4 bases, with 12 bases sitting between them. The CDR3 loop reads CASSLTGKYEQYF. CDR3 coding DNA: TGTGCCAGCAGCCTGACAGGAAAGTACGAGCAGTACTTC.